A selection of T cell receptor beta chains follows, all from one sample in a study of graft-versus-host responses after intestinal transplantation. Clones were sequenced by immunoSEQ multiplex PCR, and TCRdb holds only the in-frame ones, with some missing. This repertoire shows some 23,000 clones, approximately 94% found once; its top ten account for 0.45% to 0.65%. The sample was PBMCs, taken 156 days after intestinal transplant. The receptors here all came from a human patient who received an intestinal transplant, so some T cells may come from the graft donor. Each CDR3 is given with its conserved first and last residue. The D gene is left open where the match is weak. Only some rows state a clone size, as once, few, many or a class for expanded clones.

D gene	V gene	J gene	clone size	CDR3 length	CDR3 protein	CDR3 DNA
.	TRBV20-1	TRBJ1-1	.	11	CSARIATEAFF	TGCAGTGCTAGGATCGCCACTGAAGCTTTCTTT
.	TRBV21-1	TRBJ2-7	.	12	CASSWPSYEQYF	TGTGCCAGCAGCTGGCCGTCCTACGAGCAGTACTTC
.	TRBV9	TRBJ2-1	.	13	CASCTDSYNEQFF	TGTGCCAGCTGCACGGACTCCTACAATGAGCAGTTCTTC
TRBD2	TRBV9	TRBJ2-7	once	14	CASSVDAGGYEQYF	TGTGCCAGCAGCGTAGATGCGGGAGGGTACGAGCAGTACTTC
.	TRBV7-3	TRBJ2-5	.	16	CASSLGAARYQETQYF	TGTGCCAGCAGCTTAGGGGCAGCTCGGTACCAAGAGACCCAGTACTTC
TRBD1	TRBV11-2	TRBJ2-6	.	18	CASSWGQGSFSGANVLTF	TGTGCCAGCAGCTGGGGACAGGGCTCCTTCTCTGGGGCCAACGTCCTGACTTTC
.	TRBV14	TRBJ1-1	.	14	CASSHTGLVAEAFF	TGTGCCAGCAGCCACACGGGGCTAGTCGCTGAAGCTTTCTTT
TRBD2	TRBV7-6	TRBJ2-2	.	17	CASRQLLAGGNTGELFF	TGTGCCAGCAGACAACTCCTAGCGGGGGGGAACACCGGGGAGCTGTTTTTT
.	TRBV6-1	TRBJ1-1	.	14	CASSLQVVNTEAFF	TGTGCCAGCAGTTTACAGGTGGTGAACACTGAAGCTTTCTTT
.	TRBV7-6	TRBJ2-7	.	15	CASSLEYGRMNEQYF	TGTGCCAGCAGCTTAGAGTACGGGAGAATGAACGAGCAGTACTTC
TRBD2	TRBV7-9	TRBJ2-1	.	13	CASSLAGGNEQFF	TGTGCCAGCTCCCTAGCGGGAGGAAATGAGCAGTTCTTC
TRBD1	TRBV19	TRBJ1-5	.	15	CASMGDREINQPQHF	TGTGCCAGTATGGGGGACAGGGAAATCAATCAGCCCCAGCATTTT
TRBD2	TRBV15	TRBJ2-7	.	15	CATSREEGTRHEQYF	TGTGCCACCAGCAGGGAAGAAGGGACTAGGCACGAGCAGTACTTC
TRBD1	TRBV27	TRBJ1-6	once	16	CATIRARGTANSPLHF	TGTGCCACCATTAGAGCTAGAGGGACAGCGAATTCACCCCTCCACTTT
.	TRBV7-8	TRBJ1-5	.	16	CASSLLVMRSNQPQHF	TGTGCCAGCAGCTTATTGGTGATGCGAAGCAATCAGCCCCAGCATTTT
.	TRBV7-6	TRBJ1-2	.	16	CASSLDAFGRNYGYTF	TGTGCCAGCAGCTTAGACGCGTTCGGGAGAAACTATGGCTACACCTTC
TRBD2	TRBV4-3	TRBJ2-5	.	15	CASSQLAGSVETQYF	TGCGCCAGCAGCCAACTAGCGGGGAGTGTGGAGACCCAGTACTTC
.	TRBV5-1	TRBJ2-7	.	15	CASSLGADSSYEQYF	TGCGCCAGCAGCTTGGGGGCGGATTCCTCCTACGAGCAGTACTTC
TRBD2	TRBV13	TRBJ2-7	.	15	CASSAETSGIREQYF	TGTGCCAGCAGCGCCGAGACTAGCGGGATACGCGAGCAGTACTTC
.	TRBV19	TRBJ2-1	.	14	CASSSATGHNEQFF	TGTGCCAGTAGTTCGGCGACAGGCCACAATGAGCAGTTCTTC
.	TRBV27	TRBJ2-1	.	13	CASSLAGTYEQFF	TGTGCCAGCAGCTTGGCGGGTACCTATGAGCAGTTCTTC
.	TRBV19	TRBJ1-2	.	14	CASTQMGAGYGYTF	TGTGCCAGTACCCAGATGGGGGCTGGCTATGGCTACACCTTC
.	TRBV6-1	TRBJ2-1	.	14	CASSEEGGQNEQFF	TGTGCCAGCAGTGAAGAAGGTGGCCAAAATGAGCAGTTCTTC
.	TRBV4-3	TRBJ2-1	.	18	CASSQDTSTDVGYNEQFF	TGCGCCAGCAGCCAAGATACTTCGACGGATGTCGGCTACAATGAGCAGTTCTTC
.	TRBV19	TRBJ1-1	.	11	CAGEQGLSAFF	TGTGCCGGGGAGCAGGGGCTTTCAGCTTTCTTT
TRBD2	TRBV28	TRBJ2-1	.	12	CASSLREGEQFF	TGTGCCAGCAGCCTACGGGAGGGTGAGCAGTTCTTC
TRBD1	TRBV14	TRBJ2-7	.	17	CASSQWARTGVSYEQYF	TGTGCCAGCAGCCAATGGGCCAGGACAGGGGTTTCCTACGAGCAGTACTTC
TRBD1	TRBV7-8	TRBJ2-2	.	14	CASSSDRGPGELFF	TGTGCCAGCAGCTCTGACAGGGGGCCCGGGGAGCTGTTTTTT
TRBD2	TRBV13	TRBJ2-1	.	14	CASKGAGVYNEQFF	TGTGCCAGCAAGGGTGCGGGAGTCTACAATGAGCAGTTCTTC
TRBD1	TRBV14	TRBJ1-2	.	14	CASSPGTGLYGYTF	TGTGCCAGCAGCCCCGGGACAGGTCTCTATGGCTACACCTTC
.	TRBV6-5	TRBJ2-1	.	15	CASSYRGRAVDEQFF	TGTGCCAGCAGTTATAGGGGGAGGGCCGTCGATGAGCAGTTCTTC
.	TRBV13	TRBJ2-7	.	14	CASSDPLDPHEQYF	TGTGCCAGCAGCGACCCGTTGGATCCCCACGAGCAGTACTTC
TRBD1	TRBV29-1	TRBJ1-1	.	13	CSVENRGKTEAFF	TGCAGCGTTGAGAACAGGGGGAAAACTGAAGCTTTCTTT
.	TRBV5-3	TRBJ1-3	.	17	CARSLEASQDSGNTIYF	TGTGCCAGAAGCTTGGAGGCCTCTCAGGACTCTGGAAACACCATATATTTT
.	TRBV7-2	TRBJ2-2	.	14	CASSLVSRTGELFF	TGTGCCAGCAGCTTAGTTTCACGCACCGGGGAGCTGTTTTTT
.	TRBV5-1	TRBJ1-5	.	15	CASSLWATGNQPQHF	TGCGCCAGCAGCTTGTGGGCGACGGGCAATCAGCCCCAGCATTTT
.	TRBV5-1	TRBJ2-1	.	15	CASSLTVSSYNEQFF	TGCGCCAGCAGCTTGACTGTAAGCTCCTACAATGAGCAGTTCTTC
.	TRBV28	TRBJ1-1	.	15	CATLTGKGGNTEAFF	TGTGCCACCCTTACAGGGAAGGGGGGGAACACTGAAGCTTTCTTT
.	TRBV5-3	TRBJ1-4	.	14	CARSLYNREEKLFF	TGTGCCAGAAGCTTGTACAACAGGGAAGAAAAACTGTTTTTT
.	TRBV5-1	TRBJ2-3	once	14	CASRRNYPTDTQYF	TGCGCCAGCCGGAGGAACTACCCCACAGATACGCAGTATTTT
.	TRBV28	TRBJ1-1	.	13	CASSLGPNTEAFF	TGTGCCAGCAGTTTAGGGCCGAACACTGAAGCTTTCTTT
.	TRBV5-1	TRBJ2-1	.	14	CASSLVVDFNEQFF	TGCGCCAGCAGCTTGGTAGTTGACTTCAATGAGCAGTTCTTC
TRBD2	TRBV4-1	TRBJ2-7	.	16	CASSQASGTSVYEQYF	TGCGCCAGCAGCCAGGCATCCGGGACTAGCGTGTACGAGCAGTACTTC
.	TRBV19	TRBJ2-3	.	13	CASSIREADTQYF	TGTGCCAGTAGTATCCGGGAAGCAGATACGCAGTATTTT
.	TRBV19	TRBJ2-7	.	15	CASTMGASGYYEQYF	TGTGCCAGTACCATGGGGGCTAGCGGATACTACGAGCAGTACTTC
.	TRBV9	TRBJ2-3	.	15	CASSALSQGTDTQYF	TGTGCCAGCAGCGCCCTTTCCCAAGGCACAGATACGCAGTATTTT
TRBD1	TRBV19	TRBJ1-2	.	14	CASSIFGTGVGYTF	TGTGCCAGTAGTATTTTTGGGACAGGGGTTGGCTACACCTTC
TRBD2	TRBV5-1	TRBJ2-1	.	15	CASSLFSAGGNEQFF	TGCGCCAGCAGCTTGTTCTCGGCGGGAGGCAATGAGCAGTTCTTC
.	TRBV7-9	TRBJ2-5	.	13	CASSLAGRGSQYF	TGTGCCAGCAGCTTAGCGGGGCGGGGTTCCCAGTACTTC
.	TRBV9	TRBJ2-7	.	13	CASSVEGFYEQYF	TGTGCCAGCAGCGTAGAGGGTTTTTACGAGCAGTACTTC
TRBD2	TRBV5-1	TRBJ2-3	few	12	CASSLSGDTQYF	TGCGCCAGCAGCCTTAGCGGGGATACGCAGTATTTT